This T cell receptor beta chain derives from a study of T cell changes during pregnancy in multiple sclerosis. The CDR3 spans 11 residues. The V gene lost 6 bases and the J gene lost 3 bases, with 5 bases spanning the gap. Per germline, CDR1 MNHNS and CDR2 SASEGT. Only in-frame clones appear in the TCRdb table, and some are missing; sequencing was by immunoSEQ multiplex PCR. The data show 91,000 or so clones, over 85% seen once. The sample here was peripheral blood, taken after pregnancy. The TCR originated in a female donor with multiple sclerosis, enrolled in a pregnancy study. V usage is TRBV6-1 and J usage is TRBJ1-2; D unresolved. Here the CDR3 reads CASREDYGYTF. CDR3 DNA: TGTGCCAGCAGGGAGGACTATGGCTACACCTTC.